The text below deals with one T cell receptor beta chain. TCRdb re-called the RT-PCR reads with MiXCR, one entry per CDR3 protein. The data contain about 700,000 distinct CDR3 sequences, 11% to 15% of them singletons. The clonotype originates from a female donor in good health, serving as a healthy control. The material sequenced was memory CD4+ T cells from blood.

The CDR3 DNA reads TGCGCCAGCAGCCAAGTCGGGGGGGGAGAGACCCAGTACTTC. Residues: CASSQVGGGETQYF. V is TRBV4-3 and J is TRBJ2-5, with 8 bases that match TRBD2. With 1 base clipped from V and 4 bases from J, the junction kept 2 bases outside the gene matches. CDR3 size: 14 residues. Germline V gene data show CDR1 as LGHNA and CDR2 as YSLEER.